These 27 T cell receptor beta chains came from one sample sequenced in a study of blood T cell repertoires in COVID-19. The method was immunoSEQ multiplex PCR; TCRdb's version includes in-frame clones alone and lacks a portion of them. The sample yields fewer than 80,000 clones, 79% seen once. Source material: peripheral blood. The receptors stem from a woman over 75 with active or convalescent COVID-19.

The V call is TRBV7-9, the J call TRBJ2-3, with 8 bases fitting TRBD1. The V and J ends lost 2 bases and 2 bases, in that order; junction bases with no gene match: 15. CDR3 size: 19 residues. CDR1 is SEHNR and CDR2 is FQNEAQ in the germline V gene (reference sequence). CDR3 nucleotides: TGTGCCAGCAGCTTAAAGTTTGGACAGGGAAATTTTGCCACAGATACGCAGTATTTT. This encodes CASSLKFGQGNFATDTQYF.

The V and J genes are TRBV19 and TRBJ1-3, with D hard to call. The CDR3 totals 14 residues. CDR1 and CDR2 (germline): LNHDA, SQIVND (reference sequence). V lost 5 bases to trimming and J lost 4 bases, with 12 bases between them. The DNA of the CDR3 is TGTGCCAGTAGTGGCTCTCTGCTGGGAAACACCATATATTTT. Its protein product is CASSGSLLGNTIYF.

The chain links TRBV15 to TRBJ2-5, with 14 bases identical to TRBD2. In germline, CDR1 is LNHNV, CDR2 YYDKDF (reference sequence). The CDR3 covers 15 residues. The junction had 8 bases not matched to a gene; V was cut back by 10 bases and J by 4 bases. The DNA for the CDR3 is TGTGCCATCGGGACTAGCGGGAGAATGGGAGAGACCCAGTACTTC. This codes for CAIGTSGRMGETQYF.

V is TRBV6-2 or TRBV6-3 and J is TRBJ1-2, with no clear D. V dropped 0 bases and J dropped 4 bases, with 9 bases sitting between them. The germline V gene has CDR1 MNHEY and CDR2 SVGEGT. The CDR3 contains 14 residues. The CDR3 DNA reads as TGTGCCAGCAGTTACTCGGGAGGCCCCTATGGCTACACCTTC. It is translated as CASSYSGGPYGYTF.

This clone appeared a few times. The genes are TRBV19 and TRBJ2-1; 9 nucleotides match TRBD2. CDR3 size: 17 residues. CDR1 and CDR2 (germline): LNHDA, SQIVND (reference sequence). V was pared by 5 bases and J by 0 bases, with 8 bases of the junction left unmatched. The CDR3 region has the DNA TGTGCCAGTAGTCCCGGGATGCGGGGGGGCTCCTACAATGAGCAGTTCTTC. This translates into CASSPGMRGGSYNEQFF. The full variable domain, in which reference TRBV19 and TRBJ2-1 provide the parts outside the CDR3, is DGGITQSPKYLFRKEGQNVTLSCEQNLNHDAMYWYRQDPGQGLRLIYYSQIVNDFQKGDIAEGYSVSREKKESFPLTVTSAQKNPTAFYLCASSPGMRGGSYNEQFFGPGTRLTVL.

This sequence joins TRBV5-4 and TRBJ2-2; 8 bases line up with TRBD2. The CDR3 totals 16 residues. V was pared by 4 bases and J by 0 bases, with 5 bases of the junction left unmatched. The germline gives CDR1 SGHNT, CDR2 YYREEE (reference sequence). CDR3 region: CASSRKAGANTGELFF. CDR3 coding DNA: TGTGCCAGCAGCCGAAAAGCGGGGGCGAACACCGGGGAGCTGTTTTTT.

This clone was observed a handful of times. The chain uses TRBV6-2 or TRBV6-3 and TRBJ2-1, with 10 bases identical to TRBD2. CDR3 length: 17 amino acids. Looked up from germline, CDR1 is MNHEY and CDR2 is SVGEGT. The V segment lost 5 bases and the J segment 5 bases; nucleotides outside the gene matches: 12. CDR3 DNA sequence: TGTGCCAGCAGTCTTCCCCTTGTAGCGGGGGGCAACAATGAGCAGTTCTTC. The encoded protein is CASSLPLVAGGNNEQFF.

The rearrangement uses TRBV2 and TRBJ2-1; D unresolved. Trimming took 5 bases from V and 0 from J, leaving 8 bases between them. The CDR3 runs 14 residues. The germline V gene has CDR1 SNHLY and CDR2 FYNNEI. DNA of the CDR3: TGTGCCAGCAGTTCCACGAGCTCCTACAATGAGCAGTTCTTC. Translated: CASSSTSSYNEQFF.

This chain links TRBV4-3 with TRBJ1-4; 7 bases map to TRBD1. The length of the CDR3 is 17 residues. Germline V CDR1 and CDR2: LGHNA, YSLEER. Losses at the gene ends were 3 bases for V and 3 bases for J; bases not matched to a gene: 10. Here the CDR3 DNA reads TGCGCCAGCAGCCAGGTCTTCTCCGGGACAGCTAATGAAAAACTGTTTTTT. Protein product: CASSQVFSGTANEKLFF.

The genes are TRBV5-4 and TRBJ2-5; D uncertain. CDR3 length: 16 residues. Germline loops: CDR1 SGHNT, CDR2 YYREEE (reference sequence). V was pared by 4 bases and J by 4 bases, with 20 bases between. CDR3 in DNA: TGTGCCAGCAGCCCACGCCGAGCAGGTCGCATAGAGACCCAGTACTTC. This codes for CASSPRRAGRIETQYF.

The J gene is TRBJ1-1, the V gene TRBV10-3, with 7 bases matching TRBD1. The junction had 7 bases not matched to a gene; V was cut back by 5 bases and J by 4 bases. Per germline, CDR1 ENHRY and CDR2 SYGVKD. The CDR3 has 14 amino acids. The CDR3 DNA reads TGTGCCATCAGTCTGACAGGGCCTAGCACTGAAGCTTTCTTT. Translating gives CAISLTGPSTEAFF.

This clone was seen a few times. The rearrangement links TRBV4-2 to TRBJ2-7; TRBD1 is a possible D gene (6 bases). The CDR3 has 17 residues. Germline-derived CDR1 and CDR2 are LGHNA and YNFKEQ. Trimming removed 3 bases from V and 0 bases from J, with 18 bases in between. The CDR3 region has the DNA TGTGCCAGCAGCCAGACCACCGAGACAGGACCCTCCTACGAGCAGTACTTC. Its protein product is CASSQTTETGPSYEQYF.

The J gene is TRBJ2-3, the V gene TRBV18; TRBD2 aligns across 7 bases. There are 14 residues in the CDR3. Germline V CDR1 and CDR2: KGHSH, LQKENI. After removal of 3 bases from V and 1 base from J, the junction contained 1 base not matched to a gene. The CDR3 region has the DNA TGTGCCAGCTCACCGGGACTACGCACAGATACGCAGTATTTT. Translation: CASSPGLRTDTQYF.

The chain uses TRBV7-2 and TRBJ1-2; 9 nucleotides agree with TRBD1. The germline V gene has CDR1 SGHTA and CDR2 FQGNSA. CDR3 length: 15 residues. Trimming cost V 1 base and J 5 bases; bases outside gene matches: 5. In nucleotides, the CDR3 is TGTGCCAGCAGCTTAGATGGCGGGACAGGGTATGGCTACACCTTC. Protein sequence: CASSLDGGTGYGYTF.

The gene calls are TRBV30 and TRBJ2-1; D may be TRBD2 (6 bases). CDR3 length equals 14 residues. The germline V and J ends were trimmed by 2 bases and 6 bases, with 14 bases remaining between them. Germline V gene data show CDR1 as GTSNPN and CDR2 as SVGIG (reference sequence). CDR3 nucleotide sequence: TGTGCCTGGAGTCGCGGGGAATGGGCCAATGAGCAGTTCTTC. This gives the protein CAWSRGEWANEQFF.

The gene calls are TRBV27 and TRBJ1-2; D remains unclear. The CDR3 contains 13 residues. Germline assignment: CDR1 MNHEY and CDR2 SMNVEV (reference sequence). Trimming stripped 7 bases from V and 4 bases from J, with 13 bases between. This CDR3 is CASTPTAGYGYTF. The CDR3 nucleotides are TGTGCCAGCACTCCAACGGCGGGCTATGGCTACACCTTC.

The V gene is TRBV14, the J gene TRBJ2-7; possibly TRBD1 for D (7 bases). The length of the CDR3 is 20 residues. Germline CDR1 and CDR2: SGHDN and FVKESK. V dropped 0 bases and J dropped 4 bases, with 28 bases sitting between them. The CDR3 nucleotides are TGTGCCAGCAGCCAAGATCTCGTTGTGAAGGAGGGACAGCTAATATACGAGCAGTACTTC. Protein product: CASSQDLVVKEGQLIYEQYF. The whole variable domain, filled in from reference TRBV14 and TRBJ2-7, reads EAGVTQFPSHSVIEKGQTVTLRCDPISGHDNLYWYRRVMGKEIKFLLHFVKESKQDESGMPNNRFLAERTGGTYSTLKVQPAELEDSGVYFCASSQDLVVKEGQLIYEQYFGPGTRLTVT.

The chain uses TRBV2 and TRBJ1-1, with TRBD1 matching 7 bases. Looked up from germline, CDR1 is SNHLY and CDR2 is FYNNEI. The CDR3 is 14 amino acids. With V trimmed by 4 bases and J by 1 base, 3 bases remained unmatched. The CDR3 coding sequence is TGTGCCAGCAGTGGGGGACAGAAGAACACTGAAGCTTTCTTT. Protein sequence: CASSGGQKNTEAFF.

The chain links TRBV3-1 (or the pseudogene TRBV3-2) to TRBJ2-5, with TRBD1 matching over 12 bases. CDR1 and CDR2 (germline): LGHDT, YNNKEL (reference sequence). The V gene end was trimmed by 4 bases and the J gene end by 13 bases; junction bases not matched to a gene: 4. This CDR3 region has 12 residues. The CDR3 nucleotides are TGTGCCAGCAGCCGGGGACAGGGGGCTGTGTACTTC. Amino acid sequence: CASSRGQGAVYF.

This chain joins TRBV7-2 and TRBJ2-5; a weak D match, TRBD2 (5 bases). The V and J ends lost 5 bases and 7 bases respectively, with 20 bases between them. Looked up from germline, CDR1 is SGHTA and CDR2 is FQGNSA. There are 15 residues in the CDR3. The CDR3 loop reads CASSLDLKGRGTQYF. Here the CDR3 DNA reads TGTGCCAGCAGCCTAGACTTGAAGGGCCGGGGGACCCAGTACTTC.

The chain has TRBV9 and TRBJ1-2, with D perhaps TRBD1 (6 bases). V lost 4 bases, J lost 4 bases, and 29 bases lay in between. Per germline, CDR1 SGDLS and CDR2 YYNGEE. There are 19 residues in the CDR3. CDR3 DNA sequence: TGTGCCAGCAGCCCTAGCCCTTCGGGGGGGGCAGGGGCCAGCTATGGCTACACCTTC. It yields the protein CASSPSPSGGAGASYGYTF.

The chain couples TRBV11-2 to TRBJ2-7; 9 bases match TRBD2. The V gene's germline CDR1 is SGHAT and CDR2 FQNNGV. This CDR3 comprises 17 residues. V dropped 1 base and J dropped 0; count of bases not matched to a gene: 7. CDR3 nucleotides: TGTGCCAGCAGCTTAGCTAGGCGGGGGGGTGCCTCCTACGAGCAGTACTTC. Translated, it gives CASSLARRGGASYEQYF.

This chain joins TRBV27 and TRBJ2-1, with unresolved D. Between the trimmed V and J ends, which lost 0 bases and 10 bases, there was a span of 10 bases. This CDR3 spans 13 amino acids. Germline-derived CDR1 and CDR2 are MNHEY and SMNVEV (reference sequence). DNA of the CDR3: TGTGCCAGCAGTTTATCGGAGCTTAGGGAGCAGTTCTTC. The encoded protein is CASSLSELREQFF.

This chain links TRBV18 with TRBJ1-2, with D possibly matching TRBD1 (5 bases). This CDR3 contains 15 residues. CDR1 and CDR2 (germline): KGHSH, LQKENI. The germline V and J ends were trimmed by 2 bases and 0 bases, with 10 bases remaining between them. The CDR3 sequence: CASSPSPGTNYGYTF. DNA of the CDR3: TGTGCCAGCTCACCAAGCCCAGGGACTAACTATGGCTACACCTTC.

The V call is TRBV7-8, the J call TRBJ1-6; 10 bases are shared with TRBD1. Germline lookup yields CDR1 SGHVS and CDR2 FQNEAQ. CDR3 length equals 16 residues. Unmatched junction bases numbered 10, after V lost 5 bases and J lost 9 bases. This CDR3 is CASSREGTGVGSPLHF. For the CDR3, the DNA is TGTGCCAGCAGCCGAGAGGGGACAGGGGTAGGTTCACCCCTCCACTTT.

The chain uses TRBV7-9 and TRBJ1-4; 8 positions agree with TRBD1. CDR1 and CDR2 (germline): SEHNR, FQNEAQ (reference sequence). Germline trimming cut 6 bases from V and 8 bases from J; bases unmatched to any gene: 5. The CDR3 is 13 amino acids. The CDR3 sequence: CASSLHRGEKLFF. CDR3 sequence (DNA): TGTGCCAGCAGTCTCCACAGGGGGGAAAAACTGTTTTTT. Full variable domain (remainder filled in from reference TRBV7-9 and TRBJ1-4): DTGVSQNPRHKITKRGQNVTFRCDPISEHNRLYWYRQTLGQGPEFLTYFQNEAQLEKSRLLSDRFSAERPKGSFSTLEIQRTEQGDSAMYLCASSLHRGEKLFFGSGTQLSVL.

The CDR3 sequence is CASTARGKPYEQYF. DNA of the CDR3: TGTGCCAGCACAGCCCGGGGAAAGCCCTACGAGCAGTACTTC. This chain uses TRBV28 with TRBJ2-7; tentative D call: TRBD2 (5 bases). The CDR3 covers 14 residues. Trimming left V 7 bases short and J 2 bases short, with 15 bases between. The germline gives CDR1 MDHEN, CDR2 SYDVKM. Full variable domain (missing parts from reference TRBV28 and TRBJ2-7): DVKVTQSSRYLVKRTGEKVFLECVQDMDHENMFWYRQDPGLGLRLIYFSYDVKMKEKGDIPEGYSVSREKKERFSLILESASTNQTSMYLCASTARGKPYEQYFGPGTRLTVT.